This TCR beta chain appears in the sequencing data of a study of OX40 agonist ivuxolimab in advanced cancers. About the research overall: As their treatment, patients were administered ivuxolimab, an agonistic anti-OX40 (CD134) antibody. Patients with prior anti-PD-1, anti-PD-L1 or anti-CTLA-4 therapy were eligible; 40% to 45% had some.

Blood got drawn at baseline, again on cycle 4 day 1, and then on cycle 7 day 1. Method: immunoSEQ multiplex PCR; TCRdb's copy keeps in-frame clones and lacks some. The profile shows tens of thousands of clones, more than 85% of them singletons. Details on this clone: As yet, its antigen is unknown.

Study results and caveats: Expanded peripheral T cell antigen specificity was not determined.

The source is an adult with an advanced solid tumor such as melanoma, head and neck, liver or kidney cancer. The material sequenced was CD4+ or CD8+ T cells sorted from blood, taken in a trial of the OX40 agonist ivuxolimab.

As DNA, the CDR3 is TGTGCCAGCAGCCCGTCGCCGGGGGGTTACGGAAACACCATATATTTT. It encodes CASSPSPGGYGNTIYF. V and J are TRBV7-7 and TRBJ1-3; TRBD1 might be the D (5 bases). This CDR3 region has 16 residues. Germline V gene sequence: CDR1 SSHAT, CDR2 FNYEAQ (reference sequence). Trimming removed 5 bases at V and 4 bases at J, with 18 bases between.